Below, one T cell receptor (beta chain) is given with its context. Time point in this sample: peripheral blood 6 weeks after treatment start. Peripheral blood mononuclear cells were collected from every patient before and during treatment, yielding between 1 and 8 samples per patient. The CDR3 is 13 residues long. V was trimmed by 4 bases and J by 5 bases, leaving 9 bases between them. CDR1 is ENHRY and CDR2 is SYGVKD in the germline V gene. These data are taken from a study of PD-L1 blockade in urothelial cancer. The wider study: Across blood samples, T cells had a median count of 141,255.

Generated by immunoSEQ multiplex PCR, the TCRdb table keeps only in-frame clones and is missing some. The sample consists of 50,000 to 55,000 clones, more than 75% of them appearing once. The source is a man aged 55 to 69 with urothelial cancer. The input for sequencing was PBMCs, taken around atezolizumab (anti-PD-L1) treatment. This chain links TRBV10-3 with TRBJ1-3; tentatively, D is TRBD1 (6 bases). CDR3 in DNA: TGTGCCATCAGTGGAGGACAGCGAAACACCATATATTTT. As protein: CAISGGQRNTIYF.